The source of this T cell receptor beta chain is a study of T cells after posttransplantation cyclophosphamide. Points from the study as a whole: Later post-transplant blood repertoires were often dominated by donor CD8+ memory clones. Recipient CMV seropositivity and CMV reactivation strongly tracked TRB clonality. Blood and skin or GI T cell repertoires showed limited TRB overlap.

Busulfan-fludarabine conditioning, marrow transplant, and cyclophosphamide on days +3 and +4 were administered. This clone was seen a handful of times. Antigen specificity is unknown. Method: immunoSEQ multiplex PCR; TCRdb's copy keeps in-frame clones and lacks some. The sample has around 10,000 clones, none seen only once; the top ten hold roughly 28%. CDR3 size: 14 residues. Germline CDR1 and CDR2: SGHAT and FQNNGV. Unmatched junction bases numbered 5, after V lost 6 bases and J lost 5 bases. J is TRBJ2-2 and V is TRBV11-2, with 8 bases that match TRBD1. The TCR was taken from a female patient between 40 and 55 years old who received an allogeneic stem cell transplant from a related donor, was CMV-positive, and had no GVHD. Some T cells may have come from the graft donor. Sample: PBMCs, taken after allogeneic stem cell transplant with posttransplant cyclophosphamide. The CDR3 DNA is TGTGCCAGCAGACTCGGACAGGGAACCGGGGAGCTGTTTTTT. It encodes CASRLGQGTGELFF.